A single sample gave rise to the 32 T cell receptor beta chains below, sequenced in a study of blood T cell repertoires in COVID-19. Some clones are missing from TCRdb's copy, which holds only in-frame ones; the method was immunoSEQ multiplex PCR. Of fewer than 500,000 clones detected, roughly 77% appear once; the ten largest clones hold roughly 1.1%. Sequenced: peripheral blood. These receptors originate from a human donor with acute or convalescent COVID-19. The donor label of this sample is uncertain.

The J gene is TRBJ2-7, the V gene TRBV6-2 or TRBV6-3; D is ambiguous. This CDR3 region has 12 residues. Germline lookup yields CDR1 MNHEY and CDR2 SVGEGT. The germline V and J ends were trimmed by 5 bases and 1 base, with 6 bases remaining between them. The CDR3 spells CASSQTSYEQYF. The CDR3 region has the DNA TGTGCCAGCAGTCAAACTTCCTACGAGCAGTACTTC.

The chain links TRBV5-1 to TRBJ1-1; 7 bases map to TRBD1. V lost 0 bases and J lost 5; bases outside the gene matches: 4. CDR1 SGHRS and CDR2 YFSETQ come from the germline V gene. The CDR3 runs 14 residues. CDR3 in amino acids: CASSLEGTVTEAFF. DNA for the CDR3: TGCGCCAGCAGCTTGGAGGGGACAGTAACTGAAGCTTTCTTT.

The chain combines TRBV19 with TRBJ1-1; no clear D gene. Germline loops: CDR1 LNHDA, CDR2 SQIVND (reference sequence). The CDR3 loop spans 16 amino acids. V shed 1 base and J shed 0 bases, with 12 bases lying between them. This CDR3 reads CASSIVNSPMNTEAFF. DNA for the CDR3: TGTGCCAGTAGTATAGTTAACAGCCCTATGAACACTGAAGCTTTCTTT.

The V gene is TRBV6-4, the J gene TRBJ2-7; D may be TRBD1 (5 bases). This CDR3 is built from 16 residues. The germline V gene has CDR1 MRHNA and CDR2 SNTAGT. Trimming shortened V by 7 bases and J by 2 bases, and 21 bases separated the two germline ends. The CDR3 reads CASNRLKGTGPYEQYF. The DNA for the CDR3 is TGTGCCAGCAATCGGCTGAAAGGTACAGGCCCCTACGAGCAGTACTTC.

The V gene is TRBV5-1, the J gene TRBJ1-6, with D maybe TRBD1 (6 bases). Germline-derived CDR1 and CDR2 are SGHRS and YFSETQ. The CDR3 loop spans 14 amino acids. Trimming took 3 bases from V and 4 from J, leaving 8 bases between them. The CDR3 DNA is TGCGCCAGCAGCTCGGGACAATATAATTCACCCCTCCACTTT. Encoded protein: CASSSGQYNSPLHF.

V gene TRBV2 combines with J gene TRBJ1-5, with D possibly TRBD1 on 5 matching bases. Germline-derived CDR1 and CDR2 are SNHLY and FYNNEI. This CDR3 is built from 14 residues. V was clipped by 8 bases and J by 5 bases, with 16 bases between them. CDR3 nucleotide sequence: TGTGCCAGCGGGGCCTCAAGCCCCCATCAGCCCCAGCATTTT. Amino acid sequence: CASGASSPHQPQHF. The full variable domain, with the rest looked up from reference TRBV2 and TRBJ1-5, is EPEVTQTPSHQVTQMGQEVILRCVPISNHLYFYWYRQILGQKVEFLVSFYNNEISEKSEIFDDQFSVERPDGSNFTLKIRSTKLEDSAMYFCASGASSPHQPQHFGDGTRLSIL.

This clone showed up just a few times. The gene calls are TRBV10-3 and TRBJ2-1; D is ambiguous. Germline assignment: CDR1 ENHRY and CDR2 SYGVKD. The length of the CDR3 is 11 residues. V was cut by 10 bases and J by 6 bases, with 10 bases left in between. CDR3 sequence reads: CATTQANEQFF. CDR3 nucleotides: TGTGCCACCACCCAAGCCAATGAGCAGTTCTTC.

V is TRBV6-5 and J is TRBJ2-7, with TRBD1 matching 8 bases. Germline V lookup: CDR1 MNHEY, CDR2 SVGAGI. V was clipped by 6 bases and J by 2 bases; unmatched bases: 6. The CDR3 is made up of 14 amino acids. The CDR3 DNA is TGTGCCAGCAGACGGGACAGGACAACCTACGAGCAGTACTTC. It yields the protein CASRRDRTTYEQYF.

This clone was found once. The chain couples TRBV2 to TRBJ1-1; D is unclear. This CDR3 has 15 amino acids. Trimming removed 4 bases from V and 4 bases from J, with 16 bases in between. CDR1 is SNHLY and CDR2 is FYNNEI in the germline V gene. The CDR3 region has the DNA TGTGCCAGCAGTGGGATTGTAGGAGTTGGCACTGAAGCTTTCTTT. Its protein is CASSGIVGVGTEAFF.

The rearrangement uses TRBV23-1 and TRBJ1-5, with D tentatively TRBD1 (5 bases). TRBV23-1 is flagged as an ORF with uncertain function. The V end was cut by 3 bases, the J end by 2 bases, with 11 bases between. CDR3 length: 15 amino acids. CDR3 in amino acids: CASSQPRVCNQPQHF. In DNA form, the CDR3 reads TGCGCCAGCAGTCAGCCCAGGGTTTGCAATCAGCCCCAGCATTTT.

The chain links TRBV2 to TRBJ2-2; D might be TRBD1 (6 bases). Germline V CDR1 and CDR2: SNHLY, FYNNEI. The CDR3 has 14 amino acids. Trimming stripped 6 bases from V and 1 base from J, with 9 bases between. The CDR3 sequence: CASRTTGNTGELFF. The DNA of the CDR3 is TGTGCCAGCAGGACGACAGGGAACACCGGGGAGCTGTTTTTT.

This chain links TRBV18 with TRBJ1-1; the D is unclear. There are 16 residues in the CDR3. With 3 bases removed from V and 1 base from J, the gap between germline ends came to 15 bases. CDR1 KGHSH and CDR2 LQKENI come from the germline V gene. Written as DNA, the CDR3 is TGTGCCAGCTCACCTTTAGTTGGAACGGGGAACACTGAAGCTTTCTTT. Amino acid sequence: CASSPLVGTGNTEAFF.

The rearrangement joins TRBV6-1 to TRBJ1-1; possible D gene TRBD1, 5 bases. The V gene's germline CDR1 is MNHNS and CDR2 SASEGT. The CDR3 covers 17 residues. The V end lost 4 bases, the J end lost 8 bases, and 26 bases lay between the germline ends. CDR3 in amino acids: CASSAARGWDAGKEAFF. CDR3 coding DNA: TGTGCCAGCAGTGCCGCTCGGGGGTGGGATGCTGGCAAGGAAGCTTTCTTT.

This clone was observed a handful of times. This rearrangement joins TRBV28 to TRBJ1-4; D unresolved. The V and J ends lost 1 base and 4 bases respectively, with 16 bases between them. Germline V CDR1 and CDR2: MDHEN, SYDVKM. The CDR3 totals 17 residues. The CDR3 loop reads CASSLSRGRGLNEKLFF. The CDR3 DNA sequence: TGTGCCAGCAGTTTATCCCGAGGACGAGGACTTAATGAAAAACTGTTTTTT.

The gene calls are TRBV25-1 and TRBJ1-2; 7 nucleotides match TRBD1. Losses at the gene ends were 3 bases for V and 4 bases for J; bases not matched to a gene: 2. CDR1 is MGHDK and CDR2 is SYGVNS in the germline V gene. This CDR3 has 13 residues. This chain's CDR3 is CASSEGTAYGYTF. The CDR3, as DNA: TGTGCCAGCAGTGAGGGGACAGCCTATGGCTACACCTTC.

The V and J genes are TRBV4-1 and TRBJ1-2; 7 nucleotides match TRBD1. The CDR3 is 13 residues long. V lost 4 bases to trimming and J lost 9 bases; unmatched junction nucleotides: 8. The germline CDR1 and CDR2 sequences are MGHRA and YSYEKL. CDR3 amino acids: CASSLVRQGSYTF. Here the CDR3 DNA reads TGCGCCAGCAGCCTCGTGCGACAGGGAAGCTACACCTTC.

The chain employs TRBV6-4 and TRBJ1-2; TRBD1 matches at 7 bases. The CDR3 is 15 residues long. Germline values: CDR1 MRHNA, CDR2 SNTAGT. The trim removed 2 bases at V and 7 bases at J, leaving 10 bases unmatched. This CDR3 reads CASSDERGGATGYTF. The CDR3 DNA reads as TGTGCCAGCAGTGACGAGAGAGGGGGCGCGACTGGCTACACCTTC.

The J gene is TRBJ1-2, the V gene TRBV20-1; D possibly corresponds to TRBD1 (5 bases). The V gene's germline CDR1 is DFQATT and CDR2 SNEGSKA (reference sequence). CDR3 length: 14 amino acids. Trimming removed 3 bases at V and 2 bases at J, with 13 bases between. CDR3 nucleotides: TGCAGTGCTAGTTTTCCACAGGAAAACTATGGCTACACCTTC. This translates into CSASFPQENYGYTF.

The chain joins TRBV5-1 to TRBJ2-1; 11 nucleotides line up with TRBD2. CDR1 and CDR2 from the germline V gene are SGHRS and YFSETQ. The junction had 13 bases not matched to a gene; V was cut back by 0 bases and J by 2 bases. This CDR3 region has 20 residues. CDR3 DNA sequence: TGCGCCAGCAGCTTGGCGAGGAATAGCGGGAGGGCTACGGCCTACAATGAGCAGTTCTTC. Amino acid sequence: CASSLARNSGRATAYNEQFF.

This chain links TRBV7-2 with TRBJ1-5, with TRBD1 matching over 8 bases. Germline CDR1 is SGHTA and CDR2 is FQGNSA. The CDR3 length is 16 residues. Trimming at V came to 0 bases and at J to 7 bases, leaving 8 bases not matched to a gene. CDR3 sequence reads: CASSLAVSGGRQPQHF. DNA for the CDR3: TGTGCCAGCAGCTTAGCAGTTTCAGGGGGCAGGCAGCCCCAGCATTTT.

The V and J genes are TRBV18 and TRBJ2-2; TRBD2 aligns across 9 bases. The CDR3 totals 14 residues. Germline values: CDR1 KGHSH, CDR2 LQKENI. Unmatched junction bases numbered 10, after V lost 5 bases and J lost 12 bases. The CDR3 DNA follows: TGTGCCAGCTCAGCCAGTAGCGGGGGACCGAAGCTGTTTTTT. Translating it yields CASSASSGGPKLFF.

The V call is TRBV5-5, the J call TRBJ2-1; the match to TRBD2 covers 12 bases. Germline CDR1 is SGHKS and CDR2 is YYEKEE (reference sequence). This CDR3 has 16 residues. Trimming removed 2 bases from V and 4 bases from J; junction bases left unmatched: 4. Here the CDR3 DNA reads TGTGCCAGCAGCTTCCGGACTAGCGGGACTTACAATGAGCAGTTCTTC. As protein: CASSFRTSGTYNEQFF. The complete variable domain, with remaining parts taken from reference TRBV5-5 and TRBJ2-1, reads DAGVTQSPTHLIKTRGQQVTLRCSPISGHKSVSWYQQVLGQGPQFIFQYYEKEERGRGNFPDRFSARQFPNYSSELNVNALLLGDSALYLCASSFRTSGTYNEQFFGPGTRLTVL.

This clone showed up just a few times. The chain combines TRBV3-1 (or the pseudogene TRBV3-2) with TRBJ1-1; no clear D. The CDR3 contains 13 residues. From germline, CDR1 is LGHDT and CDR2 YNNKEL (reference sequence). Deletions cut 1 base from V and 6 bases from J, with 9 bases between. CDR3 protein: CASSQVSGAEAFF. The CDR3 DNA sequence: TGTGCCAGCAGCCAAGTGTCAGGTGCTGAAGCTTTCTTT.

This chain connects TRBV5-4 to TRBJ1-2; 7 nucleotides align to TRBD1. The junction had 4 bases not matched to a gene; V was cut back by 3 bases and J by 2 bases. The CDR3 length is 14 residues. Germline assignment: CDR1 SGHNT and CDR2 YYREEE (reference sequence). DNA of the CDR3: TGTGCCAGCAGCTATTTGACAGGGAACTATGGCTACACCTTC. Translating it yields CASSYLTGNYGYTF. The variable domain in full, with the rest retrieved from reference TRBV5-4 and TRBJ1-2, is ETGVTQSPTHLIKTRGQQVTLRCSSQSGHNTVSWYQQALGQGPQFIFQYYREEENGRGNFPPRFSGLQFPNYSSELNVNALELDDSALYLCASSYLTGNYGYTFGSGTRLTVV.

The V call is TRBV5-1, the J call TRBJ2-1; 9 bases are shared with TRBD2. J was trimmed by 9 bases and V by 4 bases; bases with no gene match: 5. From germline, CDR1 is SGHRS and CDR2 YFSETQ. The CDR3 is 13 residues long. CDR3 in amino acids: CASSGDSGSEQFF. CDR3 nucleotides: TGCGCCAGCAGCGGGGATAGCGGGAGTGAGCAGTTCTTC.

This clone came up once. The chain combines TRBV5-1 with TRBJ2-5, with D possibly TRBD1 on 6 matching bases. Trimming took 1 base from V and 5 from J, leaving 12 bases between them. Germline CDR1 SGHRS, CDR2 YFSETQ. CDR3 length: 14 residues. The CDR3 protein is CASSLFRGGETQYF. In DNA, the CDR3 is TGCGCCAGCAGCTTGTTCAGGGGCGGGGAGACCCAGTACTTC.

The CDR3 bases are TGTGCCACCAGCAGAGATCTCAGAACGAACTATGGCTACACCTTC. Translating gives CATSRDLRTNYGYTF. This chain links TRBV15 with TRBJ1-2, with D unclear. CDR1 is LNHNV and CDR2 is YYDKDF in the germline V gene (reference sequence). The ends were cut back, 0 bases at V and 2 bases at J, with 10 bases in the middle. This CDR3 has 15 residues.

In nucleotides, the CDR3 is TGTGCCAGCAGCTTAGAACGACAGGGGTTCTACGAGCAGTACTTC. Residues: CASSLERQGFYEQYF. This chain connects TRBV11-2 to TRBJ2-7; 8 positions agree with TRBD1. The CDR3 is made up of 15 amino acids. Germline V gene lookup returns CDR1 SGHAT and CDR2 FQNNGV. The V and J ends lost 0 bases and 3 bases, in that order; junction bases with no gene match: 4. The full variable domain, with the rest looked up from reference TRBV11-2 and TRBJ2-7, is EAGVAQSPRYKIIEKRQSVAFWCNPISGHATLYWYQQILGQGPKLLIQFQNNGVVDDSQLPKDRFSAERLKGVDSTLKIQPAKLEDSAVYLCASSLERQGFYEQYFGPGTRLTVT.

The chain recombines TRBV23-1 with TRBJ2-1, with a tentative D call TRBD2 (6 bases). TRBV23-1 is classed as an ORF, of uncertain function. The CDR3 has 12 residues. The V gene lost 8 bases and the J gene lost 7 bases, with 12 bases spanning the gap. CDR3 protein: CASGEGRNEQFF. As DNA, the CDR3 is TGCGCCAGCGGCGAGGGGAGGAATGAGCAGTTCTTC.

This rearrangement joins TRBV5-5 to TRBJ2-7; TRBD1 aligns across 9 bases. The CDR3 is 16 amino acids. With 4 bases clipped from V and 2 bases from J, the junction kept 10 bases outside the gene matches. The germline V gene encodes CDR1 SGHKS and CDR2 YYEKEE (reference sequence). The CDR3: CASSTTTGTGTYEQYF. The CDR3 DNA is TGTGCCAGCAGCACAACCACCGGGACAGGGACCTACGAGCAGTACTTC.

The J gene is TRBJ1-2, the V gene TRBV2, with 8 nucleotides matching TRBD1. Looked up from germline, CDR1 is SNHLY and CDR2 is FYNNEI. With V trimmed by 5 bases and J by 2 bases, 13 bases remained unmatched. CDR3 length: 17 residues. DNA of the CDR3: TGTGCCAGCAGTCAGGACAGGGTTAGCGGTCAGAACTATGGCTACACCTTC. Translated, it gives CASSQDRVSGQNYGYTF.

V is TRBV5-1 and J is TRBJ1-2, with D possibly being TRBD1 (6 bases). Germline CDR1 reads SGHRS; CDR2 reads YFSETQ. The CDR3 has 16 amino acids. V was shortened by 4 bases and J by 4 bases, with 20 bases between the two germline ends. DNA for the CDR3: TGCGCCAGCAGCCCGGCCGGGACAAAAATTCTCTATGGCTACACCTTC. Amino acids: CASSPAGTKILYGYTF.